Listed here are 3 T cell receptor beta chains from one sample, sequenced in a study of siplizumab effects on memory and regulatory T cells. Only in-frame clones appear in the TCRdb table, and some are missing; sequencing was by immunoSEQ multiplex PCR. Here the sample spans 65,000 to 85,000 clones, 93% being singletons. The sequencing sample was made of CD8+ T cells sorted from blood. The origin of the receptors is a human donor in good health.

The chain couples TRBV29-1 to TRBJ1-2; D perhaps matches TRBD1 (6 bases). This CDR3 has 12 residues. Germline V lookup: CDR1 SQVTM, CDR2 ANQGSEA. The V end was cut by 4 bases, the J end by 7 bases, with 13 bases between. The CDR3 sequence: CSVVRGDGGYTF. Written as DNA, the CDR3 is TGCAGCGTTGTGAGGGGGGATGGTGGCTACACCTTC.

V and J are TRBV11-2 and TRBJ2-3; D is ambiguous. The length of the CDR3 is 15 residues. V lost 2 bases to trimming and J lost 2 bases, with 11 bases between them. Per germline, CDR1 SGHAT and CDR2 FQNNGV. Here the CDR3 reads CASSLIASPTDTQYF. The CDR3 DNA follows: TGTGCCAGCAGCTTAATCGCGTCGCCCACAGATACGCAGTATTTT. The full variable domain, with the rest looked up from reference TRBV11-2 and TRBJ2-3, is EAGVAQSPRYKIIEKRQSVAFWCNPISGHATLYWYQQILGQGPKLLIQFQNNGVVDDSQLPKDRFSAERLKGVDSTLKIQPAKLEDSAVYLCASSLIASPTDTQYFGPGTRLTVL.

The chain couples TRBV19 to TRBJ2-3; D uncertain. V gave up 4 bases and J gave up 8 bases, with 13 bases separating them. This CDR3 region has 13 residues. Germline lookup yields CDR1 LNHDA and CDR2 SQIVND (reference sequence). In DNA, the CDR3 is TGTGCCAGTAGTACCTCGACGGCTGCTACGCAGTATTTT. Amino acids: CASSTSTAATQYF.